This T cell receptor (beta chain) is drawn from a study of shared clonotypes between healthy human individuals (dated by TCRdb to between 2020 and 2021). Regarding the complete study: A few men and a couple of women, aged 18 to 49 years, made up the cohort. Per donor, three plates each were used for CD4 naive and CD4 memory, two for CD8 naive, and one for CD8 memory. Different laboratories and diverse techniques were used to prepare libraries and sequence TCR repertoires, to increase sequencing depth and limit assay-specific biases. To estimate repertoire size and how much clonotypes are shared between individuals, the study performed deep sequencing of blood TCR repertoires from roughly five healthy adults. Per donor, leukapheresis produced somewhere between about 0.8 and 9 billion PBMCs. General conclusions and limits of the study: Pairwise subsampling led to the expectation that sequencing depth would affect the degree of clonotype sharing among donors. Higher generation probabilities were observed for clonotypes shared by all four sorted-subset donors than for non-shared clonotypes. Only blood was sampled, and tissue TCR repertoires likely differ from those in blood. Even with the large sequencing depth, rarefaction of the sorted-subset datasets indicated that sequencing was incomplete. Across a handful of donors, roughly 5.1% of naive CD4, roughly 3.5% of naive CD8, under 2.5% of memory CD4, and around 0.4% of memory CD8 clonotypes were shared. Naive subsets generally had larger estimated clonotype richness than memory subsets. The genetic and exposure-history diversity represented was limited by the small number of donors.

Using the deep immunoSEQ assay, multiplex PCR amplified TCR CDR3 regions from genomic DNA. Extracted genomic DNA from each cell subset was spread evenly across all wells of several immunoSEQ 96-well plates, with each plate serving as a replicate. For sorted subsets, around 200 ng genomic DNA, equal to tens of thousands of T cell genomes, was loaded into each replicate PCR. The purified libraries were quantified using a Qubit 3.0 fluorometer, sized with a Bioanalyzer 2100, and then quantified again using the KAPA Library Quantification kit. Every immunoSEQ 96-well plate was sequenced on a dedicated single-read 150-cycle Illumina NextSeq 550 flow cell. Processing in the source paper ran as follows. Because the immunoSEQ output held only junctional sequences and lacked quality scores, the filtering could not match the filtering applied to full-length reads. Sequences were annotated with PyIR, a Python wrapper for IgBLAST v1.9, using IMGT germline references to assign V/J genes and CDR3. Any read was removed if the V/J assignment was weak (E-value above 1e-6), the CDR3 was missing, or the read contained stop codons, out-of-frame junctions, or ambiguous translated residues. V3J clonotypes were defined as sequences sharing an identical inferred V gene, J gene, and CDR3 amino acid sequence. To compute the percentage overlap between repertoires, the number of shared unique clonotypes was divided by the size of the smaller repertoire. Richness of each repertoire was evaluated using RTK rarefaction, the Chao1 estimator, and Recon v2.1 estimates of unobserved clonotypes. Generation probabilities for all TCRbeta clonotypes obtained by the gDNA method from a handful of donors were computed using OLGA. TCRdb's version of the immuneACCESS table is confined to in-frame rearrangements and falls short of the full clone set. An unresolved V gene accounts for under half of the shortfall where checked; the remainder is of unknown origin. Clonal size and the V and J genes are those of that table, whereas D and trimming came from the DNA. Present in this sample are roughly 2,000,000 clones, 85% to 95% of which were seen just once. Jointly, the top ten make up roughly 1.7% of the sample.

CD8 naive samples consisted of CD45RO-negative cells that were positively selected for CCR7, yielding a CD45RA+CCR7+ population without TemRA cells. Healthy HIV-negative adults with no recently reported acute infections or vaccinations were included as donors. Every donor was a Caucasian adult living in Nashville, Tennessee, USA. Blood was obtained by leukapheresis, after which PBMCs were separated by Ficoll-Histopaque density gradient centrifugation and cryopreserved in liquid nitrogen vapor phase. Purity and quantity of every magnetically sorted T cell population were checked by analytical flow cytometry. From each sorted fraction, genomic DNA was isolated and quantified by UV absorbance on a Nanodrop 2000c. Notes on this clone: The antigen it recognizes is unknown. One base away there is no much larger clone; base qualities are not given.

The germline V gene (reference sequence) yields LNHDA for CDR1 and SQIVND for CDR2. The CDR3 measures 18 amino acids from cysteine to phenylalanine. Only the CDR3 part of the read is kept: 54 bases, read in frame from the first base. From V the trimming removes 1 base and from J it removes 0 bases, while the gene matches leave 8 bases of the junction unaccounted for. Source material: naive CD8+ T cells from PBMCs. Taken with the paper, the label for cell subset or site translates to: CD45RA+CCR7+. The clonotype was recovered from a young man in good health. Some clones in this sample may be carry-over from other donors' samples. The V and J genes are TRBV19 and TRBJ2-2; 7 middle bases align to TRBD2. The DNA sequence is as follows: TGTGCCAGTAGTATAGTGCGGGTGGCGGGGGCGAACACCGGGGAGCTGTTTTTT. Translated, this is CASSIVRVAGANTGELFF.